A single sample gave rise to the 3 T cell receptor beta chains below, sequenced in a study of blood T cell repertoires in COVID-19. Produced via immunoSEQ multiplex PCR; TCRdb's table is partial and in-frame only. Of about 240,000 clones in the sample, about 80% are singletons; the top ten hold over 7.5%. Sequencing was carried out using peripheral blood. The source is a woman older than 75 with acute or convalescent COVID-19.

The chain has TRBV9 and TRBJ2-3; 9 nucleotides agree with TRBD2. Germline trimming cut 4 bases from V and 2 bases from J; bases unmatched to any gene: 2. Germline assignment: CDR1 SGDLS and CDR2 YYNGEE. CDR3 length: 14 residues. As DNA, the CDR3 is TGTGCCAGCAGCCGACTAGCGGTCACAGATACGCAGTATTTT. Translation gives CASSRLAVTDTQYF. Drawing the rest from reference TRBV9 and TRBJ2-3, the complete variable domain is DSGVTQTPKHLITATGQRVTLRCSPRSGDLSVYWYQQSLDQGLQFLIQYYNGEERAKGNILERFSAQQFPDLHSELNLSSLELGDSALYFCASSRLAVTDTQYFGPGTRLTVL.

J is TRBJ1-1 and V is TRBV25-1; D is undetermined. Germline loops: CDR1 MGHDK, CDR2 SYGVNS. The germline V and J ends were trimmed by 2 bases and 0 bases, with 7 bases remaining between them. CDR3 length: 14 residues. In nucleotides, the CDR3 is TGTGCCAGCAGTGAACCCAGATTGAACACTGAAGCTTTCTTT. Translation gives CASSEPRLNTEAFF.

This clone was found a few times. The CDR3 is CAWSDTSGGANEQFF. CDR3 DNA: TGTGCCTGGAGTGATACTAGCGGGGGGGCTAATGAGCAGTTCTTC. The chain uses TRBV30 and TRBJ2-1, with TRBD2 identical over 13 bases. The CDR3 runs 15 residues. CDR1 and CDR2 (germline): GTSNPN, SVGIG (reference sequence). V shed 1 base and J 7 bases; nucleotides not matched to a gene: 4.